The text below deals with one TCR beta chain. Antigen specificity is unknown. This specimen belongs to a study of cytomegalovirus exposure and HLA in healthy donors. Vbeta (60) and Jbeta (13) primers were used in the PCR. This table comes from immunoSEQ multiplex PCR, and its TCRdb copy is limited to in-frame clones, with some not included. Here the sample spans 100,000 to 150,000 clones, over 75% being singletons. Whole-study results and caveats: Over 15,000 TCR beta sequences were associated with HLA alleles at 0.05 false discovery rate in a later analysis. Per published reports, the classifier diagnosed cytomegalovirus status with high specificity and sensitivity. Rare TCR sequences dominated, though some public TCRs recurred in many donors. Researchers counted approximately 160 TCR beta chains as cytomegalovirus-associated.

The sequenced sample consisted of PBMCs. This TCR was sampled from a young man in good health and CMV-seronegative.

The CDR3 coding sequence is TGCGCCAGCAGCTTGGTTCCAGGGAAGGAGACCCAGTACTTC. Translating it yields CASSLVPGKETQYF. This chain links TRBV5-1 with TRBJ2-5, with a weak D call TRBD1 (5 bases). The CDR3 length is 14 residues. Germline lookup yields CDR1 SGHRS and CDR2 YFSETQ. Trimming left V 0 bases short and J 5 bases short, with 11 bases between.